The 15 T cell receptor beta chains listed next were all sequenced from one sample in a study of shared clonotypes between healthy human individuals. Terminally differentiated effector memory CD45RA+ cells were excluded by CCR7 positive selection of CD45RO-negative cells. This table comes from immunoSEQ multiplex PCR, and its TCRdb copy is limited to in-frame clones, with some not included. There are around 2,000,000 clones in the sample; 85% to 95% occur only once, and under 2% lies in the top ten. The material sequenced was naive CD8+ T cells from PBMCs. The receptors were gathered from a man younger than 35 in good health. Some clones in this sample may be carry-over from other donors' samples.

The chain recombines TRBV28 with TRBJ2-1; 10 bases map to TRBD2. Germline CDR1 reads MDHEN; CDR2 reads SYDVKM. This CDR3 comprises 16 residues. The trim removed 4 bases at V and 5 bases at J, leaving 8 bases unmatched. The CDR3 is CASSSPLAGDHNEQFF. For the CDR3, the DNA is TGTGCCAGCAGTTCCCCCCTAGCGGGAGACCACAATGAGCAGTTCTTC.

This sequence joins TRBV27 and TRBJ1-2; unclear D gene. V dropped 5 bases and J dropped 7 bases, with 17 bases sitting between them. Germline lookup yields CDR1 MNHEY and CDR2 SMNVEV (reference sequence). The CDR3 is 14 amino acids. For the CDR3, the DNA is TGTGCCAGCAGTCCGCAGGTAGCGTGGGTTGGCTACACCTTC. It encodes CASSPQVAWVGYTF.

This chain links TRBV5-4 with TRBJ2-2; 8 bases are shared with TRBD2. J was trimmed by 1 base and V by 4 bases; bases with no gene match: 6. This CDR3 has 16 amino acids. Germline lookup yields CDR1 SGHNT and CDR2 YYREEE (reference sequence). This CDR3 is CASSPEGLGNTGELFF. The CDR3 nucleotides read TGTGCCAGCAGCCCTGAGGGACTAGGGAACACCGGGGAGCTGTTTTTT.

This chain connects TRBV27 to TRBJ2-1; 11 bases map to TRBD2. This CDR3 has 16 amino acids. In germline, CDR1 is MNHEY, CDR2 SMNVEV (reference sequence). V gave up 4 bases and J gave up 5 bases; unmatched junction bases: 7. CDR3 nucleotide sequence: TGTGCCAGCAGTTCCCCCACGGGACTAGCGGACAATGAGCAGTTCTTC. Translated, it gives CASSSPTGLADNEQFF.

A word on this clone: Other DNA sequences of this sample code for an identical CDR3. The chain couples TRBV7-2 to TRBJ2-1, with TRBD2 matching over 9 bases. The length of the CDR3 is 16 residues. The germline CDR1 and CDR2 sequences are SGHTA and FQGNSA. With V trimmed by 2 bases and J by 4 bases, 6 bases remained unmatched. The CDR3 nucleotides read TGTGCCAGCAGCTTATCGCGTCTAGCGGGATACAATGAGCAGTTCTTC. As protein: CASSLSRLAGYNEQFF. Looking up the rest from reference TRBV7-2 and TRBJ2-1 gives the full variable domain: GAGVSQSPSNKVTEKGKDVELRCDPISGHTALYWYRQSLGQGLEFLIYFQGNSAPDKSGLPSDRFSAERTGGSVSTLTIQRTQQEDSAVYLCASSLSRLAGYNEQFFGPGTRLTVL.

The V gene is TRBV7-2, the J gene TRBJ1-1; no clear D gene. V lost 1 base and J lost 0, with 9 bases in between. CDR1 is SGHTA and CDR2 is FQGNSA in the germline V gene. The CDR3 length is 15 residues. The CDR3 DNA is TGTGCCAGCAGCTTAGATCAGATCCTGAACACTGAAGCTTTCTTT. It specifies CASSLDQILNTEAFF. Combining the CDR3 with reference TRBV7-2 and TRBJ1-1 gives the whole variable domain GAGVSQSPSNKVTEKGKDVELRCDPISGHTALYWYRQSLGQGLEFLIYFQGNSAPDKSGLPSDRFSAERTGGSVSTLTIQRTQQEDSAVYLCASSLDQILNTEAFFGQGTRLTVV.

V gene TRBV9 combines with J gene TRBJ1-2, with 11 bases that match TRBD1. The germline gives CDR1 SGDLS, CDR2 YYNGEE. V lost 3 bases and J lost 7; bases outside the gene matches: 8. This CDR3 is 15 amino acids long. The CDR3 DNA follows: TGTGCCAGCAGCGGTGGACAGGGGGCGATTTTTGGCTACACCTTC. Amino acid sequence: CASSGGQGAIFGYTF.

The chain joins TRBV7-8 to TRBJ2-2; perhaps TRBD2 as D (5 bases). The V and J ends lost 2 bases and 0 bases respectively, with 7 bases between them. CDR1 and CDR2 (germline): SGHVS, FQNEAQ. The CDR3 consists of 15 residues. The CDR3 loop reads CASSLRGTNTGELFF. In DNA, the CDR3 is TGTGCCAGCAGCTTAAGAGGGACGAACACCGGGGAGCTGTTTTTT. The whole variable domain, filled in from reference TRBV7-8 and TRBJ2-2, reads GAGVSQSPRYKVAKRGQDVALRCDPISGHVSLFWYQQALGQGPEFLTYFQNEAQLDKSGLPSDRFFAERPEGSVSTLKIQRTQQEDSAVYLCASSLRGTNTGELFFGEGSRLTVL.

V is TRBV2 and J is TRBJ2-7; tentative D call: TRBD1 (6 bases). The CDR3 runs to 14 residues. Trimming took off 7 bases at V and 4 bases at J, with 17 bases between the two ends. Germline CDR1 SNHLY, CDR2 FYNNEI. As DNA, the CDR3 is TGTGCCAGCAATACCGGGACATACTCTTACGAGCAGTACTTC. Protein sequence: CASNTGTYSYEQYF.

A word on this clone: The same CDR3 can be traced to other DNA sequences in this sample. The CDR3 coding sequence is TGTGCCAGCAGTGTCTCCAACACCGGGGAGCTGTTTTTT. Translation: CASSVSNTGELFF. The V call is TRBV9, the J call TRBJ2-2; no reliable D call. This CDR3 is built from 13 residues. Trimming cost V 5 bases and J 2 bases, with 7 bases left between them. Germline values: CDR1 SGDLS, CDR2 YYNGEE.

The J gene is TRBJ1-5, the V gene TRBV5-6; no clear D. This CDR3 contains 18 residues. Germline CDR1 reads SGHDT; CDR2 reads YYEEEE. Between the trimmed V and J ends, which lost 6 bases and 4 bases, there was a span of 26 bases. In DNA form, the CDR3 reads TGTGCCAGCACCCCCCGGTACCTTAAGGGTGAGGGAAATCAGCCCCAGCATTTT. It encodes CASTPRYLKGEGNQPQHF.

The rearrangement joins TRBV25-1 to TRBJ2-1; tentatively, D is TRBD1 (6 bases). Trimming stripped 3 bases from V and 8 bases from J, with 8 bases between. The CDR3 contains 12 residues. The germline V gene has CDR1 MGHDK and CDR2 SYGVNS. CDR3 bases: TGTGCCAGCAGTGATTGGACAGATGAGCAGTTCTTC. Amino acid sequence: CASSDWTDEQFF.

On this clone itself: Other DNA sequences of this sample code for an identical CDR3. The chain joins TRBV7-9 to TRBJ2-7, with D possibly matching TRBD1 (5 bases). Germline loops: CDR1 SEHNR, CDR2 FQNEAQ (reference sequence). The CDR3 has 13 residues. V was cut by 4 bases and J by 0 bases, with 7 bases left in between. CDR3 coding DNA: TGTGCCAGCAGCTCGGACATCTCCTACGAGCAGTACTTC. As protein: CASSSDISYEQYF.

This sequence joins TRBV29-1 and TRBJ1-1; possible D gene TRBD1, 5 bases. V was clipped by 6 bases and J by 0 bases, with 14 bases between them. The CDR3 consists of 14 residues. In germline, CDR1 is SQVTM, CDR2 ANQGSEA. CDR3 protein: CSVTSGGLNTEAFF. CDR3 DNA sequence: TGCAGCGTGACCAGCGGGGGATTGAACACTGAAGCTTTCTTT.

This chain joins TRBV19 and TRBJ2-1, with 14 bases identical to TRBD2. Trimming at V came to 5 bases and at J to 9 bases, leaving 3 bases not matched to a gene. CDR1 LNHDA and CDR2 SQIVND come from the germline V gene (reference sequence). The CDR3 is 14 residues long. The CDR3 spells CASSVGTSGGEQFF. The CDR3 DNA sequence: TGTGCCAGTAGTGTCGGGACTAGCGGGGGTGAGCAGTTCTTC.